A selection of T cell receptor beta chains follows, all from one sample in a study of blood T cell repertoires in COVID-19. Assay used: immunoSEQ multiplex PCR; TCRdb lists only in-frame clones, some missing. The repertoire consists of 250,000 to 400,000 clones, with 90% occurring once and the leading ten covering less than 3.5%. Sequenced material: peripheral blood. The source is a woman between 25 and 40 years old with COVID-19, enrolled during active disease. CDR3s include the opening cysteine and the closing phenylalanine or tryptophan. D genes are given only for firm matches. Clone size is not always given. Where it is, it says once, few, many or a class for expanded clones.

TRBV5-6,TRBD2,-,TRBJ2-7,CASSLSQLANYEQYF,TGTGCCAGCAGCCTGTCCCAACTAGCGAACTACGAGCAGTACTTC
TRBV28,TRBD1,-,TRBJ1-1,CASIPRGTANTEAFF,TGTGCCAGCATCCCCCGGGGGACAGCGAACACTGAAGCTTTCTTT
TRBV5-4,TRBD2,-,TRBJ2-7,CASSPGLAGSYEQYF,TGTGCCAGCAGCCCGGGACTAGCGGGCTCCTACGAGCAGTACTTC
TRBV19,-,-,TRBJ1-4,CASSITGGPLDEKLFF,TGTGCCAGTAGTATTACGGGGGGACCTTTGGATGAAAAACTGTTTTTT
TRBV30,TRBD2,-,TRBJ2-1,CAWSRTSANEQFF,TGTGCCTGGAGTCGGACTAGCGCCAATGAGCAGTTCTTC
TRBV21-1,-,once,TRBJ1-6,CASSKALLAGNCAPLHF,TGTGCCAGCAGCAAAGCGCTCCTGGCGGGGAATTGTGCACCCCTCCACTTT
TRBV2,TRBD1,-,TRBJ1-6,CASRRQGGNSPLHF,TGTGCCAGCAGGCGACAGGGGGGTAATTCACCCCTCCACTTT
TRBV11-3,TRBD1,-,TRBJ1-1,CASSFGTGEAFF,TGTGCCAGCAGCTTCGGGACAGGGGAAGCTTTCTTT
TRBV19,-,-,TRBJ1-6,CASTSQVHNSPLHF,TGTGCCAGTACCTCACAGGTACATAATTCACCCCTCCACTTT
TRBV18,-,-,TRBJ1-1,CASSPQGPAEAFF,TGTGCCAGCTCACCACAGGGGCCCGCTGAAGCTTTCTTT
TRBV19,-,-,TRBJ2-1,CASSPPGLRRGEQFF,TGTGCCAGTAGTCCTCCAGGACTGCGACGGGGTGAGCAGTTCTTC
TRBV5-4,-,once,TRBJ1-2,CASSFEQEWSYTF,TGTGCCAGCAGCTTTGAACAGGAGTGGTCCTACACCTTC
TRBV5-1,-,-,TRBJ1-2,CASSTSRGEDGYTF,TGCGCCAGCAGTACTTCCAGGGGAGAGGATGGCTACACCTTC
TRBV6-5,TRBD1,-,TRBJ2-7,CASSYKGQGLPYEQYF,TGTGCCAGCAGTTACAAGGGACAGGGGCTCCCCTACGAGCAGTACTTC
TRBV4-1,TRBD2,-,TRBJ2-2,CASSQDTAGGPAGELFF,TGCGCCAGCAGCCAAGATACGGCGGGAGGGCCTGCCGGGGAGCTGTTTTTT
TRBV3-1/TRBV3-2,-,-,TRBJ1-5,CASSQGLRLTSNQPQHF,TGTGCCAGCAGCCAGGGCTTACGGTTAACAAGCAATCAGCCCCAGCATTTT
TRBV6-5,-,-,TRBJ2-7,CASRSRRTPYEQYF,TGTGCCAGCAGGAGCCGCCGGACACCCTACGAGCAGTACTTC
TRBV2,TRBD1,-,TRBJ2-5,CASSEADRVFYF,TGTGCCAGCAGTGAAGCAGACAGGGTTTTTTACTTC
TRBV6-5,TRBD1,many,TRBJ1-4,CASTSGTGESEKLFF,TGTGCCAGCACCTCCGGGACAGGGGAAAGTGAAAAACTGTTTTTT
TRBV30,TRBD2,-,TRBJ2-7,CAWTGGRASEQYF,TGTGCCTGGACGGGCGGGAGGGCCTCCGAGCAGTACTTC
TRBV10-2,-,-,TRBJ1-1,CASSEPGMNTEAFF,TGCGCCAGCAGTGAGCCAGGGATGAACACTGAAGCTTTCTTT
TRBV12-2,-,-,TRBJ2-7,CASLLWWLAVLSYEQYF,TGTGCAAGTCTTCTTTGGTGGCTAGCGGTACTATCCTACGAGCAGTACTTC
TRBV7-6,-,-,TRBJ2-5,CASSLSGLETQYF,TGTGCCAGCAGCTTAAGTGGGTTGGAGACCCAATACTTC
TRBV7-8,-,-,TRBJ1-2,CASSLETDGRLYGYTF,TGTGCCAGCAGCTTAGAAACCGACGGCAGGTTATATGGCTACACCTTC
TRBV2,-,-,TRBJ1-2,CASSEGSLFGDFYGYTF,TGTGCCAGCAGTGAAGGGAGCCTTTTCGGGGATTTCTATGGCTACACCTTC
TRBV25-1,-,-,TRBJ2-7,CASSGTSSYEQYF,TGTGCCAGCAGTGGGACATCCTCCTACGAGCAGTACTTC
TRBV5-1,TRBD2,-,TRBJ2-7,CASSPSLTSGGYEQYF,TGCGCCAGCAGCCCCTCTCTCACTAGCGGGGGCTACGAGCAGTACTTC
TRBV5-1,-,-,TRBJ1-1,CASSLRTENTEAFF,TGCGCCAGCAGCTTGAGGACAGAGAACACTGAAGCTTTCTTT
TRBV4-1,TRBD1,-,TRBJ2-7,CASSPAETGFFSYEQYF,TGCGCCAGCAGCCCCGCCGAGACAGGGTTTTTCTCCTACGAGCAGTACTTC
TRBV9,TRBD1,-,TRBJ2-6,CASSVAAGGAGANVLTF,TGTGCCAGCAGCGTAGCGGCAGGGGGCGCTGGGGCCAACGTCCTGACTTTC
TRBV5-4,-,-,TRBJ1-6,CASSSEGGYNSPLHF,TGTGCCAGCAGCTCGGAAGGGGGTTATAATTCACCCCTCCACTTT
TRBV19,-,-,TRBJ1-4,CASSIRTGKENEKLFF,TGTGCCAGTAGTATAAGAACAGGGAAGGAGAATGAAAAACTGTTTTTT
TRBV5-6,-,-,TRBJ1-1,CASSHLGAHRAGNTEAFF,TGTGCCAGCAGCCATTTGGGGGCTCACAGGGCGGGGAACACTGAAGCTTTCTTT
TRBV7-9,TRBD1,-,TRBJ2-7,CASSSQGESYEQYF,TGTGCCAGCAGCTCACAGGGGGAGTCCTACGAGCAGTACTTC
TRBV19,TRBD1,-,TRBJ2-5,CASSQGTAQETQYF,TGTGCCAGTAGTCAAGGGACAGCCCAAGAGACCCAGTACTTC
TRBV5-1,-,-,TRBJ1-5,CASSLGDTSNQPQHF,TGCGCCAGCAGCTTGGGGGACACTAGCAATCAGCCCCAGCATTTT
TRBV5-1,-,-,TRBJ1-4,CASSLGLQGEKLFF,TGCGCCAGCAGCTTAGGACTTCAAGGGGAAAAACTGTTTTTT
TRBV21-1,-,once,TRBJ2-5,CASSLLAGAGETQYF,TGTGCCAGTTCATTGTTAGCGGGAGCGGGGGAGACCCAGTACTTC
TRBV13,-,-,TRBJ2-7,CASSLGGSRSYEQYF,TGTGCCAGCAGCTTAGGCGGGAGTAGGTCCTACGAGCAGTACTTC
TRBV7-9,-,-,TRBJ2-2,CASSSLHSPGSCFF,-
TRBV7-9,-,-,TRBJ1-4,CASSLETAAEKLFF,TGTGCCAGCAGCTTAGAAACAGCTGCCGAAAAACTGTTTTTT
TRBV3-1/TRBV3-2,TRBD2,once,TRBJ2-5,CASSQESGRLQETQYF,TGTGCCAGCAGCCAAGAAAGCGGGAGGCTACAAGAGACCCAGTACTTC